This TCR beta chain was profiled in a study of T cells in Graves' hyperthyroidism and ophthalmopathy (dated by TCRdb to the late 2010s). Looking at the study overall: Peripheral blood samples were taken at the time of initial diagnosis, prior to any treatment. To identify TCR V-J signatures that set the groups apart, the researchers used a discovery cohort of 90 to 100 patients, made up of fewer than 50 with Graves' ophthalmopathy and 57 with stable Graves' hyperthyroidism. An independent validation cohort of under 20 hyperthyroidism patients and over 15 patients who later progressed to ophthalmopathy tested prospective prediction of ophthalmopathy. The 90 or so discovery patients were randomly split 7:3 into training and test sets. In several Graves' hyperthyroidism patients, the study also compared T-cell repertoires from thyroid tissue with T-cell repertoires from blood. After blood sampling, hyperthyroidism patients were treated with methimazole at a starting dose of 30 mg daily, and ophthalmopathy patients were treated with high-dose intravenous methylprednisolone. According to the paper, TCR Vbeta CDR3 sequencing was carried out on over 130 peripheral blood samples, which came from under 50 ophthalmopathy, about 75 hyperthyroidism and roughly 17 progressor patients.

Amplification of TCR beta CDR3 regions was carried out from RNA transcripts. A first-round RT-PCR of the TCR CDR3 used the HTBI primer set with the Qiagen OneStep RT-PCR kit. Libraries were constructed in a second round of multiplex PCR, after which size selection and purification were performed. The libraries were sequenced on an Illumina HiSeq2000 using paired-end 100 bp reads. The authors' pipeline ran thus. SOAPnuke was used to process the raw data, removing reads that contained adapters or uncalled bases, had a mean Phred below 15, or lacked an exact match to the constant primer or identifier. High-quality paired reads were merged with COPE v1.2.5, and unique nucleotide sequences were defined as clonotypes. MiTCR v1.1 was used to align the clonotypes against IMGT TRBV, TRBD and TRBJ reference segments. Only V-J combinations with frequency above 0.0001, covering 99% to 99.2% of repertoires, were analysed. The TCS score was defined as the ratio of F50 (clonal expansion) to E x V (chaos), calculated using BLOSUM62-based TCRdist between CDR3 peptides within each V-J. Welch's t-statistics and random forest reduced roughly 530 V-J features to 13, which were used in a naive Bayes classifier (R e1071). TCRdb took the public reads, trimmed them with fastp at Q25, ran MiXCR for clone calling and kept in-frame beta chains. Under each unique CDR3 protein, matching rows form one entry showing the most common genes and DNA. The V and J calls shown here were made by TCRdb, not taken from the authors' results. The sample table records about 500,000 distinct CDR3 sequences; approximately 15% of these occur just once. The leading ten clones occupy 15% to 20% of the sample.

According to the germline V gene, CDR1 reads ENHRY and CDR2 reads SYGVKD. Trimming at the junction amounts to 4 bases on V and 3 bases on J, and the germline ends lie 7 bases apart. Including the terminal cysteine and phenylalanine, the CDR3 comprises 13 residues. Just the 39-base CDR3 DNA is kept, in frame starting at base 1. Stable Graves' hyperthyroidism was defined as no progression to ophthalmopathy during 18 months of follow-up. The hyperthyroidism patients were between 18 and 65 years old and newly diagnosed, with a disease duration of less than 2 months. The study excluded patients with uncontrolled infections, other autoimmune diseases, pregnancy or lactation. Diagnoses relied on clinical symptoms, serum thyroxine and TRAb, thyroid ultrasound and orbital computed tomography. PBMCs were isolated from approximately 10 ml of fresh peripheral blood by Ficoll-Paque density gradient centrifugation. Trizol reagent was used to extract total RNA, and RNA quality was then checked on an Agilent 2100 Bioanalyzer.

Overall study outcomes, separate from this receptor: In cross-validation, a model built on a 13 V-J signature told ophthalmopathy apart from stable hyperthyroidism with 85% to 90% sensitivity and about 81% specificity, and in testing the same model reached 80%/75%. No statistical method was used to set the sample size in advance, and investigators knew the group allocation. Most expanded thyroid clonotypes (frequency above 0.001) were also found in blood, which suggests that blood repertoires may mirror thyroid immune responses. During validation, the model predicted progression to ophthalmopathy a median of around 6 months ahead of onset, with almost 71% sensitivity and roughly 72% specificity.

Worth noting for this clonotype: Its antigen target is currently unknown. No base quality values were provided; no much bigger clone lies one nucleotide off.

Sequencing input: blood. The receptor chain draws on TRBV10-3 and TRBJ2-1; the D gene lacks a confident call. This receptor was taken from a woman younger than 30 with Graves' hyperthyroidism. Here is the DNA: TGTGCCATCAGTGGGGTTGACTACAATGAGCAGTTCTTC. Translated, it reads CAISGVDYNEQFF.